A single sample is the source of the 2 T cell receptor beta chains below, sequenced in a study of shared clonotypes between healthy human individuals. The method was immunoSEQ multiplex PCR; TCRdb's version includes in-frame clones alone and lacks a portion of them. This sample carries approximately 650,000 clones, over 95% of them seen once, and the ten largest clones take approximately 0.1%. The naive CD8 population came from CD45RO-negative cells selected for CCR7, without terminally differentiated effector memory CD45RA+ cells. Input material: naive CD8+ T cells sorted from blood. The receptors derive from a woman aged 30 to 39 in good health.

The chain uses TRBV27 and TRBJ2-1; D gene ambiguous. The CDR3 has 14 amino acids. Trimming took 5 bases from V and 5 from J, leaving 13 bases between them. CDR1 and CDR2 (germline): MNHEY, SMNVEV (reference sequence). In DNA form, the CDR3 reads TGTGCCAGCAGTCGACAAGACTGGAACAATGAGCAGTTCTTC. It encodes CASSRQDWNNEQFF.

The chain couples TRBV13 to TRBJ2-5, with D unresolved. The CDR3 has 16 amino acids. Germline CDR1 and CDR2: PRHDT and FYEKMQ (reference sequence). Trimming left V 4 bases short and J 7 bases short, with 22 bases between. The CDR3 region is CASSSNTEQWLGTQYF. The DNA for the CDR3 is TGTGCCAGCAGCTCGAATACTGAACAGTGGTTGGGGACCCAGTACTTC.